The 15 T cell receptor beta chains listed next were all sequenced from one sample in a study of blood T cell repertoires in COVID-19. Measured with immunoSEQ multiplex PCR; TCRdb has only the in-frame clones, and not every one. Among roughly 12,000 clones listed, 82% were seen once. Sequenced material: peripheral blood. Receptors originate from a man older than 75 with acute or convalescent COVID-19.

This chain links TRBV5-1 with TRBJ1-1; weak D call: TRBD1 (6 bases). Per germline, CDR1 SGHRS and CDR2 YFSETQ. The CDR3 is made up of 13 amino acids. The germline V and J ends were trimmed by 3 bases and 4 bases, with 10 bases remaining between them. The CDR3 protein is CASSSYRATEAFF. The CDR3 DNA follows: TGCGCCAGCAGCTCGTACAGGGCCACTGAAGCTTTCTTT.

This chain connects TRBV6-5 to TRBJ2-2; 7 bases are shared with TRBD1. The trim removed 2 bases at V and 6 bases at J, leaving 6 bases unmatched. This CDR3 has 15 residues. CDR1 is MNHEY, CDR2 SVGAGI, per germline. CDR3 region: CASSYQDRTSGELFF. The CDR3 DNA follows: TGTGCCAGCAGTTACCAGGACAGGACGTCCGGGGAGCTGTTTTTT.

The chain is built from TRBV7-2 and TRBJ2-3; 10 positions agree with TRBD2. The CDR3 is 17 residues long. Germline V gives CDR1 SGHTA, CDR2 FQGNSA. Trimming took 3 bases from V and 3 from J; bases not matched to a gene: 9. The CDR3 DNA reads TGTGCCAGCAGCTTGAGGTCAGCGGGGGGGCCGACAGATACGCAGTATTTT. This gives the protein CASSLRSAGGPTDTQYF.

To note about this clone: This same CDR3 is encoded by further DNA sequences in the sample. This chain joins TRBV5-1 and TRBJ2-7; TRBD2 matches 16 bases. This CDR3 is built from 18 residues. Germline values: CDR1 SGHRS, CDR2 YFSETQ. Unmatched junction bases numbered 13, after V lost 4 bases and J lost 6 bases. CDR3: CASSQGLAGGPGLGEQYF. CDR3 coding DNA: TGCGCCAGCAGCCAGGGACTAGCGGGGGGGCCGGGATTGGGCGAGCAGTACTTC. Together with reference TRBV5-1 and TRBJ2-7, the CDR3 gives the full variable domain: KAGVTQTPRYLIKTRGQQVTLSCSPISGHRSVSWYQQTPGQGLQFLFEYFSETQRNKGNFPGRFSGRQFSNSRSEMNVSTLELGDSALYLCASSQGLAGGPGLGEQYFGPGTRLTVT.

This clone has just a few counts. The chain is built from TRBV6-5 and TRBJ2-3; no definite D call. Trimming shortened V by 4 bases and J by 0 bases, and 5 bases separated the two germline ends. This CDR3 contains 13 residues. The germline gives CDR1 MNHEY, CDR2 SVGAGI. CDR3 coding DNA: TGTGCCAGCAGTTTCCCAAGCACAGATACGCAGTATTTT. Its translation: CASSFPSTDTQYF.

The chain combines TRBV5-8 with TRBJ1-3, with D unclear. Germline V gene sequence: CDR1 SGHTS, CDR2 YDEGEE. Trimming took off 4 bases at V and 0 bases at J, with 8 bases between the two ends. The CDR3 contains 14 residues. Here the CDR3 reads CASSLTRSGNTIYF. CDR3 DNA: TGTGCCAGCAGCCTGACACGCTCTGGAAACACCATATATTTT.

The chain carries TRBV4-1 and TRBJ2-7; TRBD2 matches 7 bases. The V segment lost 0 bases and the J segment 6 bases; nucleotides outside the gene matches: 8. The germline gives CDR1 MGHRA, CDR2 YSYEKL. The CDR3 loop spans 15 amino acids. CDR3 protein: CASSQDPAGRGEQYF. Here the CDR3 DNA reads TGCGCCAGCAGCCAAGATCCCGCGGGGAGGGGCGAGCAGTACTTC.

CDR3 DNA: TGTGCCAGCAGCCCAAACAGGAACACTGAAGCTTTCTTT. Its translation: CASSPNRNTEAFF. This rearrangement joins TRBV7-3 to TRBJ1-1; D remains ambiguous. The CDR3 contains 13 residues. V was shortened by 5 bases and J by 1 base, with 8 bases between the two germline ends. Germline CDR1 is SGHTA and CDR2 is FQGTGA.

This chain connects TRBV3-1 (or the pseudogene TRBV3-2) to TRBJ1-4; D gene unclear. V gave up 6 bases and J gave up 3 bases, with 8 bases separating them. Germline loops: CDR1 LGHDT, CDR2 YNNKEL (reference sequence). The CDR3 sequence is 13 residues long. The CDR3 loop is CASRDSANEKLFF. DNA for the CDR3: TGTGCCAGCAGGGACTCTGCTAATGAAAAACTGTTTTTT.

The chain joins TRBV5-4 to TRBJ2-4; tentative D call: TRBD1 (6 bases). CDR3 length: 13 amino acids. Germline loops: CDR1 SGHNT, CDR2 YYREEE (reference sequence). Trimming took 3 bases from V and 7 from J, leaving 11 bases between them. For the CDR3, the DNA is TGTGCCAGCAGCTCAAACAGGGAGAACATTCAGTACTTC. This encodes CASSSNRENIQYF.

On this clone: Mismatch with germline at one junction end may stem from a read error. The rearrangement uses TRBV11-2 and TRBJ2-6; a weak D match, TRBD1 (5 bases). Germline CDR1 reads SGHAT; CDR2 reads FQNNGV. The CDR3 runs 15 residues. The CDR3 loop is CASSLGQGGHSLRSF. CDR3 in DNA: TGTGCCAGCAGCTTAGGTCAGGGCGGACATTCTCTCCGGTCTTTC.

The rearrangement joins TRBV27 to TRBJ1-2; 8 bases map to TRBD1. J gave up 3 bases and V 3 bases, and 3 bases lay outside the gene matches. The CDR3 covers 14 residues. Germline V gives CDR1 MNHEY, CDR2 SMNVEV (reference sequence). The CDR3 region is CASSFGQGDYGYTF. The CDR3 nucleotides read TGTGCCAGCAGTTTCGGACAGGGAGACTATGGCTACACCTTC.

Only a few counts were recorded for this clone. The V call is TRBV7-9, the J call TRBJ2-2; 11 positions agree with TRBD2. CDR1 is SEHNR, CDR2 FQNEAQ, per germline (reference sequence). The CDR3 is made up of 15 amino acids. The V and J ends lost 8 bases and 4 bases, in that order; junction bases with no gene match: 6. In DNA, the CDR3 is TGTGCCAGCGAACCTGGACTAGCGGGCACCGGGGAGCTGTTTTTT. It translates to CASEPGLAGTGELFF.

On this clone: A junction end diverges from the germline sequence, so it may reflect a read error. The chain couples TRBV5-1 to TRBJ2-6; tentative D call: TRBD1 (5 bases). The CDR3 spans 14 residues. The germline V gene has CDR1 SGHRS and CDR2 YFSETQ. The CDR3 bases are TGCGCCAGCAGCTTGACTTCTGGGGCCAACGTCCTGGCTTTC. It codes for CASSLTSGANVLAF.

The chain couples TRBV11-2 to TRBJ1-6; TRBD1 agrees at 7 bases. The CDR3 loop spans 14 amino acids. The trim removed 3 bases at V and 7 bases at J, leaving 3 bases unmatched. Germline lookup yields CDR1 SGHAT and CDR2 FQNNGV. CDR3: CASSLVQGNSPLHF. CDR3 DNA: TGTGCCAGCAGCTTGGTACAGGGGAATTCACCCCTCCACTTT.